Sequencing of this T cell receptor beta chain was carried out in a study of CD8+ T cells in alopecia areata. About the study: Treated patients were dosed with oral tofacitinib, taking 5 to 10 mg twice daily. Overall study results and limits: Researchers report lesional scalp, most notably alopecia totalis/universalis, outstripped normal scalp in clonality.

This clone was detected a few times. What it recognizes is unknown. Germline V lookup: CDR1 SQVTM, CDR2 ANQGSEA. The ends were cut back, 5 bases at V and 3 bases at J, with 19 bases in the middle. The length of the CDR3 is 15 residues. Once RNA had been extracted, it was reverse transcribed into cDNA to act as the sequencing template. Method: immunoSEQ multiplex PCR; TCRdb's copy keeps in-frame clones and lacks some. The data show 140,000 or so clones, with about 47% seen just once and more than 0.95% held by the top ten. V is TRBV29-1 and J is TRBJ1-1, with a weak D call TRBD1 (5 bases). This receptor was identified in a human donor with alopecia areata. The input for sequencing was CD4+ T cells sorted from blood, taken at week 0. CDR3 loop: CSVSHPKRGYTEAFF. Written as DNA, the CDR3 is TGCAGCGTTTCCCACCCAAAAAGGGGATACACTGAAGCTTTCTTT.